The 26 T cell receptor beta chains given below trace back to one sample, sequenced in a study of shared clonotypes between healthy human individuals. Assay: immunoSEQ multiplex PCR; the TCRdb copy retains only in-frame clones and omits some. The sample comprises under 150,000 clones, around 73% of which are singletons, and approximately 23% rests with the top ten. The sample consisted of memory CD8+ T cells sorted from blood. Subset of the sample: CD45RO+ cells pooled with CCR7-negative TemRA cells. These receptor sequences come from a woman aged 25-40 years in good health.

As DNA, the CDR3 is TGCAGCGTTTGGTACCATGAGCAGTTCTTC. It is translated as CSVWYHEQFF. The chain is built from TRBV29-1 and TRBJ2-1; D gene unclear. This CDR3 is built from 10 residues. V was clipped by 5 bases and J by 8 bases, with 7 bases between them. Germline CDR1 and CDR2: SQVTM and ANQGSEA.

The chain links TRBV5-1 to TRBJ2-7; D is possibly TRBD1 (5 bases). Germline CDR1 is SGHRS and CDR2 is YFSETQ. The CDR3 spans 12 residues. V was shortened by 0 bases and J by 9 bases, with 10 bases between the two germline ends. The CDR3 loop reads CASSLVLGRQYF. The CDR3 nucleotides read TGCGCCAGCAGCTTGGTTCTGGGGCGGCAGTACTTC.

The rearrangement links TRBV27 to TRBJ2-7; 7 positions agree with TRBD2. CDR1 and CDR2 from the germline V gene are MNHEY and SMNVEV (reference sequence). The CDR3 length is 14 residues. After removal of 3 bases from V and 2 bases from J, the junction contained 4 bases not matched to a gene. CDR3 bases: TGTGCCAGCAGTTTGGAAGCGGGGACCTACGAGCAGTACTTC. Translating gives CASSLEAGTYEQYF.

In its sample, this clone was seen many times. This chain links TRBV25-1 with TRBJ2-3, with 11 nucleotides matching TRBD2. V shed 3 bases, J shed 0 bases, and the junction held 5 bases outside the gene matches. The CDR3 consists of 17 residues. Looked up from germline, CDR1 is MGHDK and CDR2 is SYGVNS. The CDR3, as DNA: TGTGCCAGCAGTGACTCAGGGACTAGCGGAAGCACAGATACGCAGTATTTT. Its translation is CASSDSGTSGSTDTQYF.

The rearrangement links TRBV11-3 to TRBJ2-6; 10 positions match TRBD2. The CDR3 contains 18 residues. Germline assignment: CDR1 SGHNT and CDR2 YENEEA. V was clipped by 5 bases and J by 0 bases; unmatched bases: 7. Written as DNA, the CDR3 is TGTGCCAGCAGCGTCGGGACTAGCGTCCACTCTGGGGCCAACGTCCTGACTTTC. Translated, it gives CASSVGTSVHSGANVLTF.

This chain uses TRBV6-4 with TRBJ2-1, with TRBD1 matching 11 bases. CDR3 size: 14 residues. From germline, CDR1 is MRHNA and CDR2 SNTAGT. V shed 4 bases and J 6 bases; nucleotides not matched to a gene: 2. As DNA, the CDR3 is TGTGCCAGCAGTGTGGGGACAGGGGGCAATGAGCAGTTCTTC. It yields the protein CASSVGTGGNEQFF.

This clone came up a few times. The V call is TRBV15, the J call TRBJ2-6; D gene unclear. Germline-derived CDR1 and CDR2 are LNHNV and YYDKDF (reference sequence). Between the trimmed V and J ends, which lost 5 bases and 4 bases, there was a span of 12 bases. CDR3 length: 15 residues. The CDR3 spells CATSPEARGANVLTF. DNA of the CDR3: TGTGCCACCAGCCCCGAGGCCAGGGGGGCCAACGTCCTGACTTTC.

CDR3 in amino acids: CASKPGLGTNEQYF. As DNA, the CDR3 is TGTGCCAGCAAACCTGGGCTAGGGACCAACGAGCAGTACTTC. The V gene is TRBV27, the J gene TRBJ2-5, with D possibly called TRBD1 or TRBD2 (5 bases each). The J call is uncertain, as TRBJ2-7 better fits the DNA end. CDR1 is MNHEY, CDR2 SMNVEV, per germline (reference sequence). The CDR3 extends over 14 amino acids.

The J gene is TRBJ1-2, the V gene TRBV7-2, with 8 bases fitting TRBD1. This CDR3 region has 14 residues. Germline loops: CDR1 SGHTA, CDR2 FQGNSA. V trimming: 4 bases; J trimming: 8 bases; junction bases outside the gene matches: 9. DNA of the CDR3: TGTGCCAGCAGCTCCGGACAGGGCTTTGAGGGCTACACCTTC. Residues: CASSSGQGFEGYTF.

The chain uses TRBV30 and TRBJ1-2; no clear D gene. CDR3 length: 14 amino acids. V lost 2 bases to trimming and J lost 8 bases, with 18 bases between them. The germline CDR1 and CDR2 sequences are GTSNPN and SVGIG (reference sequence). The CDR3 reads CAWSRHPRSGGYTF. CDR3 sequence (DNA): TGTGCCTGGAGTAGACACCCCCGTTCAGGCGGCTACACCTTC.

This rearrangement joins TRBV7-9 to TRBJ2-7; tentative D call: TRBD1 (5 bases). The CDR3 has 17 residues. V lost 1 base and J lost 2, with 18 bases in between. Germline assignment: CDR1 SEHNR and CDR2 FQNEAQ (reference sequence). The chain's CDR3 is CASSLGIREARPYEQYF. For the CDR3, the DNA is TGTGCCAGCAGCTTAGGGATCAGGGAAGCTAGGCCCTACGAGCAGTACTTC.

The rearrangement joins TRBV7-2 to TRBJ2-1, with TRBD2 identical over 9 bases. The CDR3 is made up of 16 amino acids. J lost 2 bases, V lost 5 bases, and 7 bases had no gene match. Looked up from germline, CDR1 is SGHTA and CDR2 is FQGNSA. The CDR3 sequence is CASSPAAGGPYNEQFF. The CDR3, as DNA: TGTGCCAGCAGCCCCGCAGCGGGAGGTCCCTACAATGAGCAGTTCTTC.

The chain combines TRBV6-5 with TRBJ1-1; 9 bases map to TRBD1. Trimming removed 6 bases from V and 5 bases from J; junction bases left unmatched: 1. CDR3 length: 12 residues. Germline CDR1 reads MNHEY; CDR2 reads SVGAGI. The CDR3 region is CASSGTGTEAFF. Written as DNA, the CDR3 is TGTGCCAGCAGCGGGACAGGGACTGAAGCTTTCTTT.

This sequence joins TRBV7-6 and TRBJ2-3; 14 bases are shared with TRBD2. CDR1 and CDR2 (germline): SGHVS, FNYEAQ. CDR3 length: 20 residues. The V gene end was trimmed by 3 bases and the J gene end by 1 base; junction bases not matched to a gene: 12. In DNA, the CDR3 is TGTGCCAGCAGCTTCAGTTCCGGGACTAGCGGGAGTCTTCGCACAGATACGCAGTATTTT. Translation: CASSFSSGTSGSLRTDTQYF.

V usage is TRBV10-1 and J usage is TRBJ2-7; 12 nucleotides match TRBD2. Germline CDR1 and CDR2: WNHNN and SYGVQD (reference sequence). The CDR3 consists of 17 residues. V lost 9 bases, J lost 4 bases, and 16 bases stayed unmatched. In nucleotides, the CDR3 is TGCGCCAGGGGGGGCAGGGCTAGCGGGAGGGCCTGGTACGAGCAGTACTTC. This encodes CARGGRASGRAWYEQYF.

This clone has more than one count but fewer than ten. The chain combines TRBV6-6 with TRBJ2-1; possible D gene TRBD2, 5 bases. Trimming pared 4 bases from V and 7 bases from J, leaving 11 bases between. The CDR3 extends over 13 amino acids. CDR1 is MNHNY and CDR2 is SVGAGI in the germline V gene (reference sequence). The CDR3 sequence is CASSLTRGNEQFF. The CDR3 nucleotides are TGTGCCAGCAGTTTGACCCGGGGAAATGAGCAGTTCTTC.

To note about this clone: Given a much more abundant clone one base away, this may be a read error. This sample includes further DNA sequences coding for the same CDR3. The chain couples TRBV9 to TRBJ2-7; D is tentatively TRBD1 or TRBD2 (5 bases each). Germline V gene data show CDR1 as SGDLS and CDR2 as YYNGEE. The CDR3 covers 14 residues. V was pared by 0 bases and J by 0 bases, with 7 bases between. This CDR3 reads CASSVGGSSYEQYF. CDR3 DNA: TGTGCCAGCAGCGTAGGGGGGAGCTCCTACGAGCAGTACTTC.

This clone was counted only a few times. Other DNA variants within this sample encode the same CDR3. This rearrangement joins TRBV7-9 to TRBJ2-3, with D maybe TRBD1 (5 bases). CDR1 and CDR2 (germline): SEHNR, FQNEAQ (reference sequence). V was cut by 1 base and J by 3 bases, with 14 bases left in between. CDR3 length equals 16 residues. The CDR3 region has the DNA TGTGCCAGCAGCTTAGTTTTGGGGCGATATACAGATACGCAGTATTTT. Translated: CASSLVLGRYTDTQYF. Variable domain in full (rest from reference TRBV7-9 and TRBJ2-3): DTGVSQNPRHKITKRGQNVTFRCDPISEHNRLYWYRQTLGQGPEFLTYFQNEAQLEKSRLLSDRFSAERPKGSFSTLEIQRTEQGDSAMYLCASSLVLGRYTDTQYFGPGTRLTVL.

The chain has TRBV2 and TRBJ1-1, with D tentatively TRBD1 (5 bases). The length of the CDR3 is 14 residues. The V end was cut by 3 bases, the J end by 1 base, with 9 bases between. Germline assignment: CDR1 SNHLY and CDR2 FYNNEI. The CDR3 here is CASSETETNTEAFF. CDR3 DNA sequence: TGTGCCAGCAGTGAGACAGAAACGAACACTGAAGCTTTCTTT.

V gene TRBV6-4 combines with J gene TRBJ2-6; D is possibly TRBD1 or TRBD2 (5 bases each). The ends were cut back, 6 bases at V and 0 bases at J, with 12 bases in the middle. Germline values: CDR1 MRHNA, CDR2 SNTAGT. This CDR3 has 16 amino acids. The CDR3 sequence: CASSRDPNSGANVLTF. CDR3 nucleotide sequence: TGTGCCAGCAGCCGGGACCCAAACTCTGGGGCCAACGTCCTGACTTTC.

The chain recombines TRBV5-4 with TRBJ2-7, with D possibly matching TRBD2 (5 bases). V shed 0 bases and J shed 5 bases, with 12 bases lying between them. CDR1 is SGHNT and CDR2 is YYREEE in the germline V gene (reference sequence). The CDR3 totals 14 residues. CDR3 bases: TGTGCCAGCAGCTTGGCCGGGAACTTGGACGAGCAGTACTTC. Amino acids: CASSLAGNLDEQYF.

The chain carries TRBV7-6 and TRBJ2-7; D is unresolved. V was shortened by 6 bases and J by 5 bases, with 14 bases between the two germline ends. The CDR3 runs to 13 residues. From germline, CDR1 is SGHVS and CDR2 FNYEAQ. Here the CDR3 DNA reads TGTGCCAGCAGAACCCTAAGGGAAAACGAGCAGTACTTC. As protein: CASRTLRENEQYF. Looking up the rest from reference TRBV7-6 and TRBJ2-7 gives the full variable domain: GAGVSQSPRYKVTKRGQDVALRCDPISGHVSLYWYRQALGQGPEFLTYFNYEAQQDKSGLPNDRFSAERPEGSISTLTIQRTEQRDSAMYRCASRTLRENEQYFGPGTRLTVT.

The V and J genes are TRBV4-1 and TRBJ2-2; D not certain. The CDR3 runs 13 residues. CDR1 is MGHRA, CDR2 YSYEKL, per germline. The V end was cut by 4 bases, the J end by 6 bases, with 9 bases between. The CDR3 DNA reads as TGCGCCAGCAGCCCAGTCGATGCCGGGGAGCTGTTTTTT. This codes for CASSPVDAGELFF.

The gene calls are TRBV19 and TRBJ2-7, with 10 bases matching TRBD1. The CDR3 is made up of 14 amino acids. V was pared by 5 bases and J by 6 bases, with 7 bases of the junction left unmatched. Germline V lookup: CDR1 LNHDA, CDR2 SQIVND (reference sequence). CDR3 residues: CASSFRDRGAEQYF. Written as DNA, the CDR3 is TGTGCCAGTAGTTTCCGGGACAGGGGTGCCGAGCAGTACTTC.

J is TRBJ2-3 and V is TRBV11-2, with D uncertain. V lost 3 bases and J lost 2, with 3 bases in between. The CDR3 has 12 residues. CDR1 is SGHAT, CDR2 FQNNGV, per germline. The CDR3 nucleotides are TGTGCCAGCAGCTTGGTCACAGATACGCAGTATTTT. The encoded protein is CASSLVTDTQYF.

The chain carries TRBV30 and TRBJ2-5, with unresolved D. The better agreement between TRBJ2-7 and the DNA end casts doubt on the J call. Germline V gene lookup returns CDR1 GTSNPN and CDR2 SVGIG (reference sequence). The CDR3 length is 14 residues. The CDR3 region is CAWSAEPDSDEQYF. The CDR3 coding sequence is TGTGCCTGGAGCGCCGAACCCGACTCGGACGAGCAGTACTTC.